What follows is one TCR beta chain and its context. This entry belongs to a study of blood T cell repertoires in COVID-19. For the study at large: Spain, Italy and the United States supplied samples that represented acute and convalescent COVID-19. The cDNA or gDNA used as material had been derived from T cells, B-cell-depleted T cells, or PBMCs.

The CDR3 sequence is 16 residues long. CDR1 is MRHNA and CDR2 is SNTAGT in the germline V gene. Deletions cut 0 bases from V and 3 bases from J, with 12 bases between. In the authors' workflow: Counts of nucleated cells, estimated from reference gene primer amplification, were obtained. Produced via immunoSEQ multiplex PCR; TCRdb's table is partial and in-frame only. V and J calls and clone size come straight from that table; D and trimming were deduced from the DNA. The table has tens of thousands of clones, 81% seen once. This TCR came from a woman in her fifties or sixties with acute or convalescent COVID-19. V and J are TRBV6-4 and TRBJ1-5; D unresolved. The sample taken for sequencing was peripheral blood. CDR3 in DNA: TGTGCCAGCAGTGACTCCGGGGTTGGGGACAATCAGCCCCAGCATTTT. It is translated as CASSDSGVGDNQPQHF.